The next 27 T cell receptor beta chains were all read from a single sample in a study of shared clonotypes between healthy human individuals. Positive CCR7 selection of CD45RO-negative cells yielded the naive CD8 cells, and terminally differentiated effector memory CD45RA+ cells were excluded. The repertoire was sequenced with immunoSEQ multiplex PCR; TCRdb's copy has only in-frame clones and lacks some. This table has hundreds of thousands of clones, approximately 96% appearing once. Material: naive CD8+ T cells sorted from blood. The receptors here all came from a woman aged 25 to 39 in good health.

DNA for the CDR3: TGTGCCAGCAGCTTGACAGCTTCCTACGAGCAGTACTTC. Its translation: CASSLTASYEQYF. This chain links TRBV7-6 with TRBJ2-7, with a possible D match to TRBD1 (5 bases). V lost 3 bases and J 1 base, leaving 7 bases between the germline ends. CDR1 is SGHVS, CDR2 FNYEAQ, per germline. This CDR3 has 13 residues.

This chain connects TRBV6-5 to TRBJ2-7; D is unresolved. The germline CDR1 and CDR2 sequences are MNHEY and SVGAGI. V was pared by 5 bases and J by 3 bases, with 8 bases between. This CDR3 comprises 12 residues. The CDR3 protein is CASSGHFYEQYF. In nucleotides, the CDR3 is TGTGCCAGCAGTGGGCATTTCTACGAGCAGTACTTC.

The V gene is TRBV28, the J gene TRBJ2-1, with D tentatively TRBD1 (5 bases). CDR1 is MDHEN, CDR2 SYDVKM, per germline. This CDR3 contains 14 residues. V was cut by 11 bases and J by 3 bases, with 17 bases left in between. The CDR3 DNA sequence: TGTGCCTCCGCTACGACAGTTTACTACAATGAGCAGTTCTTC. It specifies CASATTVYYNEQFF.

The V and J genes are TRBV10-3 and TRBJ1-3, with unresolved D. The CDR3 has 17 amino acids. The V gene lost 5 bases and the J gene lost 0 bases, with 17 bases spanning the gap. In germline, CDR1 is ENHRY, CDR2 SYGVKD. Here the CDR3 reads CAISKGGPLGSGNTIYF. The CDR3 coding sequence is TGTGCCATCAGTAAAGGCGGACCCCTTGGCTCTGGAAACACCATATATTTT.

The V and J genes are TRBV28 and TRBJ2-2, with D possibly matching TRBD2 (5 bases). CDR3 length: 14 residues. Per the germline V gene, CDR1 is MDHEN and CDR2 is SYDVKM. V lost 3 bases to trimming and J lost 9 bases, with 14 bases between them. Written as DNA, the CDR3 is TGTGCCAGCAGTTTCGGGATGATGGGCCGGGAGCTGTTTTTT. It codes for CASSFGMMGRELFF.

This chain joins TRBV19 and TRBJ2-7; no definite D call. Germline V gene data show CDR1 as LNHDA and CDR2 as SQIVND (reference sequence). Trimming removed 10 bases from V and 7 bases from J, with 26 bases in between. This CDR3 is built from 15 residues. The CDR3 spells CATSLSNTVLEEQYF. For the CDR3, the DNA is TGTGCCACCTCTTTGAGTAATACAGTATTGGAAGAGCAGTACTTC.

The chain has TRBV6-1 and TRBJ2-1; 14 bases map to TRBD2. This CDR3 region has 20 residues. From germline, CDR1 is MNHNS and CDR2 SASEGT. The V segment lost 4 bases and the J segment 7 bases; nucleotides outside the gene matches: 18. The CDR3 coding sequence is TGTGCCAGCAGTGCTTCGGGACTAGCGGGAGTAGTCGTCGGCCCTAATGAGCAGTTCTTC. As protein: CASSASGLAGVVVGPNEQFF.

The chain recombines TRBV27 with TRBJ2-4, with TRBD2 identical over 8 bases. Germline V gene data show CDR1 as MNHEY and CDR2 as SMNVEV (reference sequence). CDR3 length: 13 residues. After removal of 4 bases from V and 8 bases from J, the junction contained 4 bases not matched to a gene. Here the CDR3 reads CASSWAGGHIQYF. The CDR3 coding sequence is TGTGCCAGCAGTTGGGCGGGAGGACACATTCAGTACTTC.

The chain recombines TRBV7-9 with TRBJ2-5; no reliable D call. The end of the DNA aligns better with TRBJ2-7, so the J call may be wrong. Germline loops: CDR1 SEHNR, CDR2 FQNEAQ (reference sequence). The CDR3 length is 14 residues. CDR3 residues: CASSFSTGLHEQYF. CDR3 DNA sequence: TGTGCCAGCAGCTTCTCCACGGGCCTGCACGAGCAGTACTTC.

This chain uses TRBV27 with TRBJ2-2; TRBD1 agrees at 7 bases. Germline CDR1 MNHEY, CDR2 SMNVEV (reference sequence). CDR3 length: 13 amino acids. V lost 3 bases and J lost 5; bases outside the gene matches: 0. CDR3 sequence: CASSFRGTGELFF. The CDR3 region has the DNA TGTGCCAGCAGTTTCAGGGGGACCGGGGAGCTGTTTTTT.

The J gene is TRBJ2-3, the V gene TRBV7-6, with 7 bases matching TRBD2. Unmatched junction bases numbered 2, after V lost 0 bases and J lost 5 bases. This CDR3 is 14 amino acids long. CDR1 and CDR2 (germline): SGHVS, FNYEAQ. Written as DNA, the CDR3 is TGTGCCAGCAGCTTAGCGGGAGGGATAGATACGCAGTATTTT. Translated: CASSLAGGIDTQYF. Looking up the rest from reference TRBV7-6 and TRBJ2-3 gives the full variable domain: GAGVSQSPRYKVTKRGQDVALRCDPISGHVSLYWYRQALGQGPEFLTYFNYEAQQDKSGLPNDRFSAERPEGSISTLTIQRTEQRDSAMYRCASSLAGGIDTQYFGPGTRLTVL.

The rearrangement links TRBV6-5 to TRBJ1-2; D is unresolved. CDR3 length: 11 residues. V was cut by 8 bases and J by 6 bases, with 10 bases left in between. Germline CDR1 is MNHEY and CDR2 is SVGAGI. CDR3 DNA: TGTGCCAGCGGGAGTGGTCATGGCTACACCTTC. This sequence encodes CASGSGHGYTF.

The chain carries TRBV11-2 and TRBJ2-7; 8 positions agree with TRBD2. V lost 5 bases to trimming and J lost 5 bases; unmatched junction nucleotides: 8. Germline lookup yields CDR1 SGHAT and CDR2 FQNNGV. The CDR3 length is 14 residues. The DNA of the CDR3 is TGTGCCAGCAGCCCAGGACTAGCTCTCCACGAGCAGTACTTC. It is translated as CASSPGLALHEQYF.

In its sample, this clone was seen a few times. This chain joins TRBV28 and TRBJ1-5; D call uncertain. Trimming removed 5 bases at V and 6 bases at J, with 11 bases between. From germline, CDR1 is MDHEN and CDR2 SYDVKM. The CDR3 is made up of 13 amino acids. The CDR3 bases are TGTGCCAGCAGTCCCCTCCCTACTCAGCCCCAGCATTTT. It specifies CASSPLPTQPQHF.

J is TRBJ1-2 and V is TRBV10-3, with unresolved D. The V and J ends lost 3 bases and 8 bases respectively, with 16 bases between them. Germline V gives CDR1 ENHRY, CDR2 SYGVKD. This CDR3 has 14 amino acids. CDR3 in amino acids: CAISDPMSVEGYTF. As DNA, the CDR3 is TGTGCCATCAGTGATCCAATGAGTGTAGAAGGCTACACCTTC.

The chain is built from TRBV15 and TRBJ2-4, with D possibly TRBD2 on 5 matching bases. Germline CDR1 reads LNHNV; CDR2 reads YYDKDF (reference sequence). This CDR3 has 11 amino acids. V was shortened by 11 bases and J by 0 bases, with 5 bases between the two germline ends. The CDR3 here is CARGAKNIQYF. In DNA, the CDR3 is TGTGCCCGGGGAGCCAAAAACATTCAGTACTTC.

J is TRBJ2-3 and V is TRBV7-2; maybe TRBD2 (5 bases). The CDR3 is made up of 16 amino acids. Trimming shortened V by 9 bases and J by 4 bases, and 23 bases separated the two germline ends. Germline V gene lookup returns CDR1 SGHTA and CDR2 FQGNSA. In nucleotides, the CDR3 is TGTGCCAGTAAACCAGGCATGACGGGAATCCCAGATACGCAGTATTTT. Its protein is CASKPGMTGIPDTQYF.

The chain joins TRBV28 to TRBJ2-2; maybe TRBD2 (6 bases). From germline, CDR1 is MDHEN and CDR2 SYDVKM. The CDR3 sequence is 14 residues long. V was shortened by 3 bases and J by 5 bases, with 10 bases between the two germline ends. Here the CDR3 DNA reads TGTGCCAGCAGTTTCCCGGGGGATACCGGGGAGCTGTTTTTT. Protein sequence: CASSFPGDTGELFF.

This sequence joins TRBV2 and TRBJ1-4; the D is unclear. From germline, CDR1 is SNHLY and CDR2 FYNNEI. The CDR3 is made up of 16 amino acids. V lost 5 bases, J lost 8 bases, and 21 bases lay in between. The CDR3: CASSPPRGEIEEKLFF. Written as DNA, the CDR3 is TGTGCCAGCAGTCCACCGCGCGGGGAGATTGAGGAAAAACTGTTTTTT. Drawing the rest from reference TRBV2 and TRBJ1-4, the complete variable domain is EPEVTQTPSHQVTQMGQEVILRCVPISNHLYFYWYRQILGQKVEFLVSFYNNEISEKSEIFDDQFSVERPDGSNFTLKIRSTKLEDSAMYFCASSPPRGEIEEKLFFGSGTQLSVL.

The chain combines TRBV23-1 with TRBJ1-5, with 7 bases aligning to TRBD1. TRBV23-1 is noted as an ORF with a role that remains uncertain. The CDR3 runs to 16 residues. The ends lost 0 bases at V and 5 bases at J; junction bases unmatched: 7. CDR3 residues: CASSQSRDRVYQPQHF. In DNA form, the CDR3 reads TGCGCCAGCAGTCAATCGCGAGACAGGGTTTATCAGCCCCAGCATTTT.

The chain has TRBV7-2 and TRBJ2-7, with a weak D call TRBD1 (5 bases). Trimming shortened V by 2 bases and J by 3 bases, and 23 bases separated the two germline ends. This CDR3 has 18 amino acids. The germline gives CDR1 SGHTA, CDR2 FQGNSA. CDR3 sequence reads: CASSLFQAGSDWGYEQYF. The CDR3 bases are TGTGCCAGCAGCTTATTTCAGGCAGGGTCTGACTGGGGCTACGAGCAGTACTTC.

This clone was counted a single time. The chain couples TRBV13 to TRBJ2-3, with TRBD1 identical over 11 bases. The CDR3 spans 17 residues. From germline, CDR1 is PRHDT and CDR2 FYEKMQ (reference sequence). V lost 6 bases to trimming and J lost 0 bases; unmatched junction nucleotides: 8. CDR3 nucleotides: TGTGCCAGCAGGCAGCGGGGGACAGGGGGGAGCACAGATACGCAGTATTTT. Translated: CASRQRGTGGSTDTQYF.

The V call is TRBV4-1, the J call TRBJ2-1; D unclear. Trimming pared 1 base from V and 1 base from J, leaving 5 bases between. CDR3 length: 14 residues. Germline V gives CDR1 MGHRA, CDR2 YSYEKL. This chain's CDR3 is CASSQVRSYNEQFF. For the CDR3, the DNA is TGCGCCAGCAGCCAAGTACGTTCCTACAATGAGCAGTTCTTC.

The rearrangement uses TRBV6-1 and TRBJ2-1, with D perhaps being TRBD1 or TRBD2 (5 bases each). V lost 4 bases to trimming and J lost 8 bases, with 15 bases between them. In germline, CDR1 is MNHNS, CDR2 SASEGT. This CDR3 has 14 residues. DNA for the CDR3: TGTGCCAGCAGTGGCCGGGACCACATCTATGAGCAGTTCTTC. Translation: CASSGRDHIYEQFF.

J is TRBJ2-7 and V is TRBV27; TRBD2 agrees at 10 bases. Germline lookup yields CDR1 MNHEY and CDR2 SMNVEV (reference sequence). Trimming took 3 bases from V and 4 from J; bases not matched to a gene: 9. The length of the CDR3 is 16 residues. The DNA of the CDR3 is TGTGCCAGCAGTTTCCAGCTAGCGGGAGTATTATACGAGCAGTACTTC. It codes for CASSFQLAGVLYEQYF.

This chain uses TRBV7-6 with TRBJ2-7; 9 nucleotides match TRBD1. After removal of 5 bases from V and 5 bases from J, the junction contained 4 bases not matched to a gene. The CDR3 is 13 amino acids. CDR1 is SGHVS, CDR2 FNYEAQ, per germline. The CDR3 bases are TGTGCCAGCAGCCGGACAGGGGAAGACGAGCAGTACTTC. Translated: CASSRTGEDEQYF.

This chain links TRBV28 with TRBJ2-2, with D possibly being TRBD2 (6 bases). This CDR3 is 16 amino acids long. V was trimmed by 4 bases and J by 4 bases, leaving 16 bases between them. Germline-derived CDR1 and CDR2 are MDHEN and SYDVKM. In DNA, the CDR3 is TGTGCCAGCAGTTCAATAGCGGAGTTGGGCACCGGGGAGCTGTTTTTT. Residues: CASSSIAELGTGELFF. Together with reference TRBV28 and TRBJ2-2, the CDR3 gives the full variable domain: DVKVTQSSRYLVKRTGEKVFLECVQDMDHENMFWYRQDPGLGLRLIYFSYDVKMKEKGDIPEGYSVSREKKERFSLILESASTNQTSMYLCASSSIAELGTGELFFGEGSRLTVL.